This TCR beta chain was captured in a study of beta chain features in type 1 diabetes. Across the whole study: Patients were similar to healthy donors in age and gender (as well as in cell yields). Whole-study results and caveats: When cDNA is sequenced, cells with high TCR expression could be over-represented. There was a moderate but significant shortening of TCRB CDR3s in all four CD4+ subsets of Type 1 diabetes patients.

The CDR3 has 14 residues. Germline lookup yields CDR1 SGHDT and CDR2 YYEEEE. Trimming removed 2 bases from V and 3 bases from J; junction bases left unmatched: 3. Sequencing targeted expressed TCRB transcripts, as all isolated RNA had been reverse transcribed. Generated by immunoSEQ multiplex PCR, the TCRdb table keeps only in-frame clones and is missing some. Of 300,000 to 400,000 clones in the sample, less than 15% were seen once. This clone was detected a few times. Its matching antigen is unknown. The source material was naive CD4+ T cells from blood. This rearrangement joins TRBV5-6 to TRBJ1-1, with 8 bases that match TRBD1. The receptor comes from a woman under 30 with type 1 diabetes. The CDR3, as DNA: TGTGCCAGCAGCTTCGGACAGGGAGACACTGAAGCTTTCTTT. It codes for CASSFGQGDTEAFF. The variable domain in full, completed from reference TRBV5-6 and TRBJ1-1, reads DAGVTQSPTHLIKTRGQQVTLRCSPKSGHDTVSWYQQALGQGPQFIFQYYEEEERQRGNFPDRFSGHQFPNYSSELNVNALLLGDSALYLCASSFGQGDTEAFFGQGTRLTVV.